This TCR delta chain was found in a study of gamma-delta T cells after stem cell transplantation. TCRdb processed the RT-PCR reads again with the CATT caller. The table lists over 3,000 delta-chain clones, 21% of them singletons. The CDR3 has 17 residues. V was pared by 3 bases and J by 2 bases, with 11 bases of the junction left unmatched. From germline, CDR1 is GEAIGNYY and CDR2 EKD. Many counts were recorded for this clone. The chain combines TRDV2 with TRDJ1; TRDD3 aligns across 10 bases. The sequencing input was gamma-delta T cells. The origin of this receptor is a human donor. It is not recorded whose cells these are; they may come from a transplant donor. The DNA for the CDR3 is TGTGCCTGTGACCCCCTGTCCTGGGGGATAAGGACCGATAAACTCATCTTT. It encodes CACDPLSWGIRTDKLIF.